The present TCR beta chain was sequenced within a study of blood T cell repertoires in COVID-19. Study information: Sites in the United States, Italy and Spain provided acute and convalescent COVID-19 samples.

TCRdb keeps only in-frame clones here, not all; method: immunoSEQ multiplex PCR. This table has about 210,000 clones, approximately 80% appearing once. This clone came up a few times. Germline-derived CDR1 and CDR2 are MNHNS and SASEGT. Trimming cost V 1 base and J 13 bases, with 17 bases left between them. The CDR3 extends over 15 amino acids. The sequence was collected from a man aged 50-60 years with active or convalescent COVID-19. Sequencing was performed on peripheral blood. The V gene is TRBV6-1, the J gene TRBJ1-6; no reliable D call. The CDR3 DNA sequence: TGTGCCAGCAGTGAAGTTGGAGCAACCTATATGCCCCTCCACTTT. Its translation is CASSEVGATYMPLHF.